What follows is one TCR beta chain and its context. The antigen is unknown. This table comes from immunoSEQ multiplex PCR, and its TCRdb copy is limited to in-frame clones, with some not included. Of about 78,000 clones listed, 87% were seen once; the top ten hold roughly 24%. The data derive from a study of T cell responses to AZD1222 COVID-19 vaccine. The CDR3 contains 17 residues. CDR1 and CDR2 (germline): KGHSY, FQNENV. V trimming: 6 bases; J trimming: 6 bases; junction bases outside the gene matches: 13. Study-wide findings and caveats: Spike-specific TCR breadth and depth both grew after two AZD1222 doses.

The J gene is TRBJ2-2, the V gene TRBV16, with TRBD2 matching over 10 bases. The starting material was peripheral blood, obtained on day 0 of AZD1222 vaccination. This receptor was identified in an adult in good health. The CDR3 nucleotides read TGTGCCAGCAGTCCACCGACCGGGACTAGCGACCCCGGGGAGCTGTTTTTT. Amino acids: CASSPPTGTSDPGELFF.